This TCR beta chain was recovered during a study of beta chain features in type 1 diabetes (dated by TCRdb to the late 2010s). Study-level background: No differences in mean age, gender distribution, total cell number or subset yield were found between patients and healthy donors. A total of roughly 100 million sorted cells were examined across all samples, and the number of cells per subset was strongly correlated with RNA yield. In the study, recently diagnosed type 1 diabetes patients and matched healthy donors were compared on the TCRB repertoires of their sorted circulating CD4+ T cell subsets. Naive and central memory subsets were obtained from all 30 or so donors, but regulatory and stem cell-like memory subsets were isolated from only 8 patients and roughly eight healthy donors. The research as a whole found: In all four CD4+ subsets, TCRB CDR3 length was moderately but significantly shorter in type 1 diabetes patients. HLA sub-analyses involved small numbers of individuals, so any influence of HLA type on TCRB rearrangement remained unresolved. The naive, central memory and regulatory TCRB repertoires appeared to resemble one another more closely among patients than among healthy donors. Shorter templates might have been favored by PCR, but patient and control samples were amplified and corrected together, so both groups would have been affected equally by any skew. At VDJ recombination sites, patients with type 1 diabetes made fewer insertions and deleted more nucleotides, a pattern implying thymic rearrangement abnormalities. Because cDNA rather than genomic DNA was sequenced, highly expressing activated cells could have been over-represented, although no difference in activation and CD3 levels was found between groups.

Reading from cysteine to phenylalanine, the CDR3 counts 14 amino acids. Only CDR3 DNA is held: 42 bases, read in frame from base 1. A distance of 6 bases separates the germline ends of V and J, which lose 1 base and 0 bases respectively. Reading the germline V gene gives CDR1 KGHSH and CDR2 LQKENI. The entire amount of isolated RNA was reverse transcribed using the High Capacity cDNA Reverse Transcription Kit, so the sequenced TCRB transcripts were expressed ones. Deep immunoSEQ sequencing was applied to naive, central memory and regulatory T cell samples, giving an average of about 3.8 million total reads per sample. After sorted cells were lysed in RLT buffer, RNA was extracted with DNase-treated RNeasy Micro or Mini kits, with the choice depending on cell number. To prevent cross-contamination, every cell subset was processed on its own, while patient and healthy donor samples were processed together. TCRB sequences were amplified from cDNA with the immunoSEQ multiplex PCR, producing 87-bp fragments spanning the CDR3 region. Amplicons were sequenced on the Illumina HiSeq platform. The original pipeline was this. PCR bias was computationally corrected using synthetic template baselines, reads within Hamming distance 2 were collapsed, and singletons that could not be merged were discarded. Reads were aligned against IMGT so that V, D and J genes, CDR3 length and insertions or deletions at six rearrangement sites could be assigned. Within each subset, clonotype counts were normalized to the number of sorted cells before true diversity and Gini coefficients were calculated with the tcR R package. The overlap coefficient, calculated on TCRB nucleotide sequences, was used to measure repertoire sharing. Out-of-frame TCRB sequences from naive cells were analyzed to stand in for the pre-selection repertoire. This is the immuneACCESS table as TCRdb keeps it, with only in-frame sequences that have V and J called. A part of the clones is gone; compared with another copy, unresolved V genes explain less than half, and the rest is unexplained. V and J calls and clone size come straight from that table; D and trimming were deduced from the DNA. The sample contains under 250,000 clones, roughly 15% of them found a single time. Clones ranked in the top ten supply about 0.024% of the sample.

Each donor gave one peripheral blood draw, averaging approximately 110 mL, which was collected into heparinised tubes. Naive, central memory, regulatory and stem cell-like memory CD4+ T cells were sorted on a BD FACSAria II using a panel including CD45RO, CCR7, CD25, CD127, CD95 and CD27. Purity was above 98% for every sorted population. Right away, PBMCs were isolated by Lymphoprep density gradient centrifugation and were stained directly, with no culture step. Samples were stained and sorted in pairs, with one healthy donor and one patient per experiment, so that batch effects were minimized. This clone has just a few counts. This receptor's antigen is unknown. Base qualities are not at hand, and no much larger clone is one base apart.

This clonotype originated in a woman in her forties in good health. The sample comprised naive CD4+ T cells from blood. This specimen's cell subset or site label, interpreted: true naive CD4+ T cells. The chain couples TRBV18 to TRBJ2-5; a tentative D call is TRBD2 (5 bases match). In nucleotides, the sequence is TGTGCCAGCTCACCACGAGGGAACCAAGAGACCCAGTACTTC. Translated, this gives CASSPRGNQETQYF. The full variable domain, completed from the reference TRBV18 and TRBJ2-5 proteins outside the CDR3, reads NAGVMQNPRHLVRRRGQEARLRCSPMKGHSHVYWYRQLPEEGLKFMVYLQKENIIDESGMPKERFSAEFPKEGPSILRIQQVVRGDSAAYFCASSPRGNQETQYFGPGTRLLVL.